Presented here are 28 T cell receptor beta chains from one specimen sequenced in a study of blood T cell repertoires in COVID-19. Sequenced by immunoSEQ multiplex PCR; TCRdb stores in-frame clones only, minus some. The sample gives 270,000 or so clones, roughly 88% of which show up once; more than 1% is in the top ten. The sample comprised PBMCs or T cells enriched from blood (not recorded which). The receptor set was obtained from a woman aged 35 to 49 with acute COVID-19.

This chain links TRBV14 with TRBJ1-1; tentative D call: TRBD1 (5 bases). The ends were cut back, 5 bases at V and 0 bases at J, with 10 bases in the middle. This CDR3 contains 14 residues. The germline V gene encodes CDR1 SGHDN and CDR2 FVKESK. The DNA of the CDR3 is TGTGCCAGCAGCTCCGACAGAGTGAACACTGAAGCTTTCTTT. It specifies CASSSDRVNTEAFF. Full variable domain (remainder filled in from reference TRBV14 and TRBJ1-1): EAGVTQFPSHSVIEKGQTVTLRCDPISGHDNLYWYRRVMGKEIKFLLHFVKESKQDESGMPNNRFLAERTGGTYSTLKVQPAELEDSGVYFCASSSDRVNTEAFFGQGTRLTVV.

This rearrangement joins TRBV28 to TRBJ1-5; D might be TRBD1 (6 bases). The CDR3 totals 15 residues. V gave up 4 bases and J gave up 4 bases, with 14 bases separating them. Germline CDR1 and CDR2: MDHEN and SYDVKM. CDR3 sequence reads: CASSSLQGSNQPQHF. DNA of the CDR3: TGTGCCAGCAGTTCCCTACAGGGCTCAAATCAGCCCCAGCATTTT.

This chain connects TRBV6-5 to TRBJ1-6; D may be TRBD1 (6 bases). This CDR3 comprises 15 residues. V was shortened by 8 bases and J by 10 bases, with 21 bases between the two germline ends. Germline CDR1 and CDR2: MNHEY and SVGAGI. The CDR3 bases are TGTGCCAGCCACCGGGGTCGGGGGGCAAGCTCACCCCTCCACTTT. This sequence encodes CASHRGRGASSPLHF.

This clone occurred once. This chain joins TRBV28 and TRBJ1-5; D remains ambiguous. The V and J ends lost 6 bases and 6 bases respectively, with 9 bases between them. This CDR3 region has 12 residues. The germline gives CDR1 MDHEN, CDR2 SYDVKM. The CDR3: CASSLAGQPQHF. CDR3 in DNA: TGTGCCAGCAGCCTGGCAGGTCAGCCCCAGCATTTT.

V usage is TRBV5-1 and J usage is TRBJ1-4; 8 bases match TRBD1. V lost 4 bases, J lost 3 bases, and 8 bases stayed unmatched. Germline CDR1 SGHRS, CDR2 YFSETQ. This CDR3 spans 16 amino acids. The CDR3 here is CASSPRTGTANEKLFF. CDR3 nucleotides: TGCGCCAGCAGCCCCAGGACAGGGACGGCTAATGAAAAACTGTTTTTT.

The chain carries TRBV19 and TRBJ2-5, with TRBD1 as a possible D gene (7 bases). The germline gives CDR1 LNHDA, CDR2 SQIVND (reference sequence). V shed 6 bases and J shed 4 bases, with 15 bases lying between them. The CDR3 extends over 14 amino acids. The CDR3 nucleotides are TGTGCCAGTAGGCCCCAGGGGGGCCGAGAGACCCAGTACTTC. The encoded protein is CASRPQGGRETQYF.

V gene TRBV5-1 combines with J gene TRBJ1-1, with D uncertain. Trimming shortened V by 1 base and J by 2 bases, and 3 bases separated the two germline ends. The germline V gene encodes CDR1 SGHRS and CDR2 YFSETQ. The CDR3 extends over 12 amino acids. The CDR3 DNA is TGCGCCAGCAGCTTGACTAACACTGAAGCTTTCTTT. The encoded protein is CASSLTNTEAFF.

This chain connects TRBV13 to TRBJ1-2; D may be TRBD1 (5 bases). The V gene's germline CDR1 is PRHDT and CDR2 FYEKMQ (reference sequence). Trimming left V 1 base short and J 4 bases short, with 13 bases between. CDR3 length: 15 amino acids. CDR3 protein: CASSLAGLTIYGYTF. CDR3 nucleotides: TGTGCCAGCAGCTTAGCGGGACTCACAATCTATGGCTACACCTTC.

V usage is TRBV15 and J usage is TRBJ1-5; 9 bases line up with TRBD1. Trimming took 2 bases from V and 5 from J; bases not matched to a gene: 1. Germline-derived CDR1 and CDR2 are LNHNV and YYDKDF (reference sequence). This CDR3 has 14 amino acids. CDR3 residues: CATSRWTGDQPQHF. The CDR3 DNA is TGTGCCACCAGCAGATGGACAGGGGATCAGCCCCAGCATTTT.

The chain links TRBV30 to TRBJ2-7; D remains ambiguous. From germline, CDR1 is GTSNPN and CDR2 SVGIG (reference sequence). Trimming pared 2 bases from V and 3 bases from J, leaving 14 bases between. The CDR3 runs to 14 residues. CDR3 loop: CAWSPRGTLYEQYV. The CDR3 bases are TGTGCCTGGAGTCCCCGCGGAACCCTCTACGAGCAGTACGTC.

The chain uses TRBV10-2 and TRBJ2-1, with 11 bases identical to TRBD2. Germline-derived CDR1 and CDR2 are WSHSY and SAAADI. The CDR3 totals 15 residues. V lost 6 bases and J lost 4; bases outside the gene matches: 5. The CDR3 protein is CASSPSGRPYNEQFF. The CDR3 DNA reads TGCGCCAGCAGCCCTAGCGGGAGGCCGTACAATGAGCAGTTCTTC.

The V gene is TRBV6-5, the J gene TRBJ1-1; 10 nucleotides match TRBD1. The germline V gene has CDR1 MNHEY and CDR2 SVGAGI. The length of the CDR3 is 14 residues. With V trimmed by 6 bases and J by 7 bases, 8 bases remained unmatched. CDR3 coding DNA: TGTGCCAGCAGCCCGGACAGGGGGGGTTTTGAAGCTTTCTTT. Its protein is CASSPDRGGFEAFF.

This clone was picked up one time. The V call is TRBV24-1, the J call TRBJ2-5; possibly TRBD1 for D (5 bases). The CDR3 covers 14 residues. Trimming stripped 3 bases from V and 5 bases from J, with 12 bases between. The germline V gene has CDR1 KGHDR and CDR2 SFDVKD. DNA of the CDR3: TGTGCCACCAGTGATACGACAGCGCAGGAGACCCAGTACTTC. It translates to CATSDTTAQETQYF.

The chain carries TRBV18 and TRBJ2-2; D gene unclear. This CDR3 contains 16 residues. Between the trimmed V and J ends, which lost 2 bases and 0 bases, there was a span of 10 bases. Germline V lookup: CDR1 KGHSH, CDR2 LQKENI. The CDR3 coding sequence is TGTGCCAGCTCACCAAAGCAACTTTCGAACACCGGGGAGCTGTTTTTT. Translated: CASSPKQLSNTGELFF.

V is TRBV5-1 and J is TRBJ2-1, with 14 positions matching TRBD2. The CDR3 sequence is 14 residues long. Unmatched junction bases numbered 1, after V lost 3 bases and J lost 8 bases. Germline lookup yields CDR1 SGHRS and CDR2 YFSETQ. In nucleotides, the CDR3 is TGCGCCAGCAGCTCGGGACTAGCGGGAGATGAGCAGTTCTTC. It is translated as CASSSGLAGDEQFF.

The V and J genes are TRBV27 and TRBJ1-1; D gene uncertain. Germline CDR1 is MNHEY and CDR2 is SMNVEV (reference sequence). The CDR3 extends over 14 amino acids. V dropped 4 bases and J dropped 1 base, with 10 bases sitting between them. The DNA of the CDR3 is TGTGCCAGCAGTTCCAGGACTGCGAACACTGAAGCTTTCTTT. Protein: CASSSRTANTEAFF.

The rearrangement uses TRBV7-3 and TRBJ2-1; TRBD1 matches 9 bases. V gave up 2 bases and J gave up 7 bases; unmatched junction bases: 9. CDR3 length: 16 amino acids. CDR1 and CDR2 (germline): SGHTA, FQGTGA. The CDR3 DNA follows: TGTGCCAGCAGCTTAGGCCATGGGACAGGGCAAAATGAGCAGTTCTTC. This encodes CASSLGHGTGQNEQFF.

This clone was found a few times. This chain's CDR3 is CASSLRLVEFDEQFF. The CDR3 DNA is TGTGCCAGCTCACTTAGACTAGTGGAGTTCGATGAGCAGTTCTTC. The rearrangement uses TRBV18 and TRBJ2-1; TRBD2 might be the D (6 bases). Germline loops: CDR1 KGHSH, CDR2 LQKENI. The CDR3 runs to 15 residues. Trimming removed 4 bases from V and 8 bases from J, with 18 bases in between.

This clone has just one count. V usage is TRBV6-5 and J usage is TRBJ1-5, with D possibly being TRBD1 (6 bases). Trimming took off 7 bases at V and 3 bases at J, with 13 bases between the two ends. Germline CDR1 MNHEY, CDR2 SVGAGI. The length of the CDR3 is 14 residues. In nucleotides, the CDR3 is TGTGCCAGCATAAGACAGGCCTACAATCAGCCCCAGCATTTT. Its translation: CASIRQAYNQPQHF.

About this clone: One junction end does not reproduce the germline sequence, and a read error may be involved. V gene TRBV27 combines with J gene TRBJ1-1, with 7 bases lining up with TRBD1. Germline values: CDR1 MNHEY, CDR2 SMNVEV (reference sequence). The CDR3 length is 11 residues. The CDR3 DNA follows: TGTGCCAGCACCTCCGGGACAGCTACTCAATTT. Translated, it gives CASTSGTATQF.

CDR3 in amino acids: CASTLGTGSYGYTF. The CDR3 nucleotides are TGTGCCAGCACCTTGGGGACAGGGAGTTATGGCTACACCTTC. The gene calls are TRBV2 and TRBJ1-2; 9 nucleotides line up with TRBD1. The CDR3 extends over 14 amino acids. V dropped 7 bases and J dropped 5; count of bases not matched to a gene: 8. Per germline, CDR1 SNHLY and CDR2 FYNNEI.

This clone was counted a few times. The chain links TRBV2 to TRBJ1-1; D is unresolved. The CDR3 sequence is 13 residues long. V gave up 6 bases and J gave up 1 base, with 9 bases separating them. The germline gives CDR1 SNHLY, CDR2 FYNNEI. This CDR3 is CASRTEQNTEAFF. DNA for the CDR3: TGTGCCAGCAGAACCGAGCAGAACACTGAAGCTTTCTTT. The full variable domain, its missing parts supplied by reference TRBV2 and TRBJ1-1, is EPEVTQTPSHQVTQMGQEVILRCVPISNHLYFYWYRQILGQKVEFLVSFYNNEISEKSEIFDDQFSVERPDGSNFTLKIRSTKLEDSAMYFCASRTEQNTEAFFGQGTRLTVV.

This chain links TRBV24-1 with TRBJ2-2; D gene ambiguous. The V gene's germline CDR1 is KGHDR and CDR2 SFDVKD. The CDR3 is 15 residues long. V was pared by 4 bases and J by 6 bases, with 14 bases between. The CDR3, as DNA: TGTGCCACCAGTGACCCGACGCAGGTCCCCGGGGAGCTGTTTTTT. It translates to CATSDPTQVPGELFF.

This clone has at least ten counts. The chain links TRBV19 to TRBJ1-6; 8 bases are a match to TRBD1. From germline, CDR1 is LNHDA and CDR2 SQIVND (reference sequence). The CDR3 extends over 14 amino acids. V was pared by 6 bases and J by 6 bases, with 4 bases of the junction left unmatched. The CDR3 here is CASSPTGANSPLHF. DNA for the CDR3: TGTGCCAGTAGCCCGACAGGGGCTAATTCACCCCTCCACTTT.

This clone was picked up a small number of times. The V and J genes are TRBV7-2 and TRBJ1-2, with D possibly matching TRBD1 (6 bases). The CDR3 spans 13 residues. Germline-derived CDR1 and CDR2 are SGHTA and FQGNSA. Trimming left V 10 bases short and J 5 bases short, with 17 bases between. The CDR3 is CATQPTGPYGYTF. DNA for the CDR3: TGTGCCACCCAACCGACAGGACCTTATGGCTACACCTTC.

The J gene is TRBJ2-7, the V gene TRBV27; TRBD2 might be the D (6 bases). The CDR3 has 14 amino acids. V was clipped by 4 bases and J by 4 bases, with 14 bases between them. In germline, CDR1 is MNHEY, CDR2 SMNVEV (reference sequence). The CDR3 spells CASSSTGTRYEQYV. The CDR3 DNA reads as TGTGCCAGCAGTTCAACCGGGACTCGGTACGAGCAGTACGTC.

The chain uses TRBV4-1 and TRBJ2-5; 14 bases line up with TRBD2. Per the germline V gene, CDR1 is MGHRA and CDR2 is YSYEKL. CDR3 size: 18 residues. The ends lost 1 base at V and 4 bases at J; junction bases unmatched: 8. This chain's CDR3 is CASSQGPGLAGDRETQYF. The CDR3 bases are TGCGCCAGCAGCCAAGGTCCGGGACTAGCGGGAGATCGAGAGACCCAGTACTTC.

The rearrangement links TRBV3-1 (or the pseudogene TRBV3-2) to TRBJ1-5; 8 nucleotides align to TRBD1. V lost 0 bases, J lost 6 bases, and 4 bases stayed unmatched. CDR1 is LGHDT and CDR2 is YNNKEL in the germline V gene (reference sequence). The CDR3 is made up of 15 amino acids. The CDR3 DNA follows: TGTGCCAGCAGCCAAGATGGAACAGGGGGTCAGCCCCAGCATTTT. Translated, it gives CASSQDGTGGQPQHF.